These T cell receptor beta chains were read from a single sample in a study of cytomegalovirus exposure and HLA in healthy donors. TCRdb's copy holds only in-frame clones and misses some; the assay was immunoSEQ multiplex PCR. In the table there are about 59,000 clones, about 69% of which are singletons. Sequencing was carried out using PBMCs. The receptor set was obtained from a man aged 25 to 40 in good health and CMV-seropositive. Each CDR3 is given with its conserved first and last residue. The D gene is left open where the match is weak. Expanded clones are given a class, and other clones once, few, many or no size at all.

abundance: -
v_gene: TRBV27
d_gene: TRBD2
j_gene: TRBJ2-1
CDR3nt: TGTGCCAGCAGCTACTCGGGACTAGGTCCGACCAATGAGCAGTTCTTC
CDR3aa: CASSYSGLGPTNEQFF

abundance: -
v_gene: TRBV7-9
d_gene: TRBD1
j_gene: TRBJ2-7
CDR3nt: TGTGCCAGCAGCCCCAGACAGGGGGCTTACGAGCAGTACTTC
CDR3aa: CASSPRQGAYEQYF

abundance: -
v_gene: TRBV19
d_gene: -
j_gene: TRBJ1-6
CDR3nt: TGTGCCAGTAGTAGAACCGGGACAACAAATTCACCCCTCCACTTT
CDR3aa: CASSRTGTTNSPLHF

abundance: -
v_gene: TRBV27
d_gene: -
j_gene: TRBJ1-6
CDR3nt: TGTGCCAGCAGTTTATTTGGAGTTCAGAATTCACCCCTCCACTTT
CDR3aa: CASSLFGVQNSPLHF

abundance: -
v_gene: TRBV4-3
d_gene: TRBD1
j_gene: TRBJ1-1
CDR3nt: TGCGCCAGCAGCCATCCGACAGGGGGCCGGGACACTGAAGCTTTCTTT
CDR3aa: CASSHPTGGRDTEAFF

abundance: once
v_gene: TRBV9
d_gene: -
j_gene: TRBJ1-2
CDR3nt: TGTGCCAGCAGCGTAGGTTCGCGGTTATCTAACTATGGCTACACCTTC
CDR3aa: CASSVGSRLSNYGYTF

abundance: -
v_gene: TRBV13
d_gene: -
j_gene: TRBJ2-1
CDR3nt: TGTGCCAGCAGCTTAAGCTTCAATGAGCAGTTCTTC
CDR3aa: CASSLSFNEQFF

abundance: -
v_gene: TRBV6-6
d_gene: -
j_gene: TRBJ2-7
CDR3nt: TGTGCCAGCAGTCCCACCGGGGCGGGGTACGAGCAGTACTTC
CDR3aa: CASSPTGAGYEQYF

abundance: -
v_gene: TRBV7-3
d_gene: -
j_gene: TRBJ2-1
CDR3nt: TGTGCCAGCAGCTCTGGGGGGGCCACCTACAATGAGCAGTTCTTC
CDR3aa: CASSSGGATYNEQFF

abundance: -
v_gene: TRBV5-8
d_gene: -
j_gene: TRBJ1-2
CDR3nt: TGTGCCAGCAGCTTGTTCACTAACTATGGCTACACCTTC
CDR3aa: CASSLFTNYGYTF

abundance: -
v_gene: TRBV5-6
d_gene: -
j_gene: TRBJ2-2
CDR3nt: TGTGCCAGCAGATGGACAGCAACCGGGGAGCTGTTTTTT
CDR3aa: CASRWTATGELFF

abundance: -
v_gene: TRBV15
d_gene: -
j_gene: TRBJ2-7
CDR3nt: TGTGCCACCAGCCCCGGCGCAGGGGAAAGTAACGAGCAGTACTTC
CDR3aa: CATSPGAGESNEQYF

abundance: -
v_gene: TRBV19
d_gene: TRBD1
j_gene: TRBJ2-7
CDR3nt: TGTGCCAGTAGATCGGGACAGAGCTCCTACGAGCAGTACTTC
CDR3aa: CASRSGQSSYEQYF

abundance: -
v_gene: TRBV6-6
d_gene: TRBD2
j_gene: TRBJ2-3
CDR3nt: TGTGCCAGCAGTTTTCCGGGACTAGCGGTCACAGATACGCAGTATTTT
CDR3aa: CASSFPGLAVTDTQYF

abundance: -
v_gene: TRBV7-9
d_gene: TRBD1
j_gene: TRBJ1-1
CDR3nt: TGTGCCAGCAGCTCAGTACAGGGGAATACTGAAGCTTTCTTT
CDR3aa: CASSSVQGNTEAFF

abundance: -
v_gene: TRBV7-2
d_gene: TRBD1
j_gene: TRBJ1-1
CDR3nt: TGTGCCAGCAGCTCTGCCGGGACAGGGGTTGACACTGAAACTTTCTTT
CDR3aa: CASSSAGTGVDTETFF

abundance: -
v_gene: TRBV6-1
d_gene: -
j_gene: TRBJ2-7
CDR3nt: TGTGCCAGCAGTGAAACCCCCGGGCAGTACTTC
CDR3aa: CASSETPGQYF

abundance: -
v_gene: TRBV13
d_gene: TRBD1
j_gene: TRBJ1-2
CDR3nt: TGTGCCAGCAGCATCGGGACAGTGGGTCCTAACTATGGCTACACCTTC
CDR3aa: CASSIGTVGPNYGYTF

abundance: -
v_gene: TRBV4-2
d_gene: -
j_gene: TRBJ2-7
CDR3nt: TGTGCCAGCAGCCAAGATCTCAATAGTCCGTACTTC
CDR3aa: CASSQDLNSPYF

abundance: -
v_gene: TRBV30
d_gene: TRBD1
j_gene: TRBJ1-2
CDR3nt: TGTGCGTCGAGGCGGGACAGTCGGAACTATGGCTACACCTTC
CDR3aa: CASRRDSRNYGYTF

abundance: -
v_gene: TRBV19
d_gene: TRBD1
j_gene: TRBJ1-2
CDR3nt: TGTGCCAGTAGTATCCTCGGCAGGGGGAAAAACTATGGCTACACCTTC
CDR3aa: CASSILGRGKNYGYTF

abundance: -
v_gene: TRBV7-9
d_gene: -
j_gene: TRBJ2-1
CDR3nt: TGTGCCAGCAGCTTCGCGGTTTCCTACAATGAGCAGTTCTTC
CDR3aa: CASSFAVSYNEQFF

abundance: -
v_gene: TRBV7-2
d_gene: -
j_gene: TRBJ2-7
CDR3nt: TGTGCCAGCAGCCTAACCTCCTACGAGCAGTACTTC
CDR3aa: CASSLTSYEQYF

abundance: -
v_gene: TRBV6-5
d_gene: -
j_gene: TRBJ1-6
CDR3nt: TGTGCCAGCAGACGGGGGACTTTAAGTTCACCCCTCCACTTT
CDR3aa: CASRRGTLSSPLHF

abundance: once
v_gene: TRBV5-1
d_gene: -
j_gene: TRBJ2-3
CDR3nt: TGCGCCAGCAGCCCGGGGAGTGGAGGGAACACAGATACGCAGTATTTT
CDR3aa: CASSPGSGGNTDTQYF

abundance: -
v_gene: TRBV5-6
d_gene: -
j_gene: TRBJ2-2
CDR3nt: TGTGCCAGCAGCTTGGAGGGGGTAATCCCCCGGGAGCTGTTTTTT
CDR3aa: CASSLEGVIPRELFF

abundance: -
v_gene: TRBV5-5
d_gene: TRBD1
j_gene: TRBJ2-7
CDR3nt: TGTGCCAGCATCCGACAGGGCCCCTACGAGCAGTACTTC
CDR3aa: CASIRQGPYEQYF

abundance: -
v_gene: TRBV6-5
d_gene: TRBD2
j_gene: TRBJ2-1
CDR3nt: TGTGCCAGCAGAAGTAGCGGGGGGGCTAGGAATGAGCAGTTCTTC
CDR3aa: CASRSSGGARNEQFF

abundance: -
v_gene: TRBV7-9
d_gene: TRBD1
j_gene: TRBJ2-7
CDR3nt: TGTTCCAGCAGCATTAACAGGGGGACCTACGAGCAGTACTTC
CDR3aa: CSSSINRGTYEQYF

abundance: -
v_gene: TRBV19
d_gene: TRBD1
j_gene: TRBJ2-1
CDR3nt: TGTGCCAGTAGTCCCCGGGACAGAAGTTTCTCCTACAATGAGCAGTTCTTC
CDR3aa: CASSPRDRSFSYNEQFF

abundance: -
v_gene: TRBV11-2
d_gene: -
j_gene: TRBJ1-1
CDR3nt: TGTGCCAGCAGCCGTGAGATTGTGAACACTGAAGCTTTCTTT
CDR3aa: CASSREIVNTEAFF

abundance: -
v_gene: TRBV11-3
d_gene: TRBD2
j_gene: TRBJ2-7
CDR3nt: TGTGCCAGCAGCTTAGGCGGGGGGAGCTCCTACGAGCAGTACTTC
CDR3aa: CASSLGGGSSYEQYF

abundance: -
v_gene: TRBV7-6
d_gene: -
j_gene: TRBJ1-4
CDR3nt: TGTGCCAGCAGCTTAGGGCCTGCCGAAAAACTGTTTTTT
CDR3aa: CASSLGPAEKLFF

abundance: -
v_gene: TRBV11-2
d_gene: -
j_gene: TRBJ2-7
CDR3nt: TGTGCCAGCTTTAAAGGAGCGGCCGCCTACGAGCAGTACTTC
CDR3aa: CASFKGAAAYEQYF

abundance: once
v_gene: TRBV5-1
d_gene: TRBD2
j_gene: TRBJ2-3
CDR3nt: TGCGCCAGCAGCTTTCTACGTGGCGGGGGGAGGGATACGCAGTATTTT
CDR3aa: CASSFLRGGGRDTQYF

abundance: -
v_gene: TRBV4-3
d_gene: -
j_gene: TRBJ2-3
CDR3nt: TGCGCCAGCAGCCCCGTAACCGCAGGGGGGACTACAGATACGCAGTATTTT
CDR3aa: CASSPVTAGGTTDTQYF

abundance: -
v_gene: TRBV7-9
d_gene: TRBD1
j_gene: TRBJ1-2
CDR3nt: TGTGCCAGCAGCCGAGGACAGGGGGGGGGCTACACCTTC
CDR3aa: CASSRGQGGGYTF

abundance: -
v_gene: TRBV2
d_gene: -
j_gene: TRBJ1-2
CDR3nt: TGTGCCAGCAGTGAACAGGGAACTAACTATGGCTACACCTTC
CDR3aa: CASSEQGTNYGYTF

abundance: -
v_gene: TRBV4-2
d_gene: -
j_gene: TRBJ2-5
CDR3nt: TGTGCCAGCAGCCAAGATTTTGACAGCAAAGAGACCCAGTACTTC
CDR3aa: CASSQDFDSKETQYF

abundance: -
v_gene: TRBV16
d_gene: -
j_gene: TRBJ1-5
CDR3nt: TGTGCCAGCAGCCCATCTTGGGCCGAAGCAAATCAGCCCCAGCATTTT
CDR3aa: CASSPSWAEANQPQHF